This T cell receptor beta chain was sequenced in a study of cytomegalovirus exposure and HLA in healthy donors. Overall study results and limits: Both high specificity and high sensitivity reportedly marked the classifier's diagnosis of cytomegalovirus status. The investigators catalogued 180 or so TCR beta chains as cytomegalovirus-associated.

The method was immunoSEQ multiplex PCR; TCRdb's version includes in-frame clones alone and lacks a portion of them. The repertoire includes fewer than 200,000 clones, roughly 85% of them detected once, and about 17% sits in the top ten. As to this clone: Antigen unknown.

This CDR3 contains 15 residues. J gave up 3 bases and V 3 bases, and 4 bases lay outside the gene matches. The germline gives CDR1 MNHEY, CDR2 SMNVEV (reference sequence). The J gene is TRBJ2-1, the V gene TRBV27; 8 bases are a match to TRBD2. Specimen: PBMCs. This receptor was taken from a man in his late teens or twenties in good health and CMV-seropositive. CDR3 sequence: CASSFSGSSYNEQFF. The CDR3 nucleotides are TGTGCCAGCAGTTTCAGCGGGAGTAGCTACAATGAGCAGTTCTTC.